This T cell receptor beta chain was obtained from a study of beta chain features in type 1 diabetes. Study-level results: Type 1 diabetes patients had fewer VDJ junction insertions and more deletions. Type 1 diabetes patients had TCRB CDR3s that were shorter (moderately but significantly so) in all four CD4+ subsets.

On this clone itself: Its antigen is currently unknown.

The germline V and J ends were trimmed by 6 bases and 9 bases, with 20 bases remaining between them. The V gene's germline CDR1 is MDHEN and CDR2 SYDVKM. This CDR3 spans 14 amino acids. Every isolated RNA sample was fully reverse transcribed, so sequencing captured expressed TCRB transcripts. The data were produced by immunoSEQ multiplex PCR, yet TCRdb's version contains in-frame clones alone and is incomplete. The data contain 150,000 to 170,000 clones, 10% to 13% of them singletons. The sample consisted of central memory CD4+ T cells from blood. The chain uses TRBV28 and TRBJ1-2; D remains unclear. The sequence was collected from a man younger than 40 with type 1 diabetes. This CDR3 is CASSRPATGARYTF. Here the CDR3 DNA reads TGTGCCAGCAGCCGACCCGCCACCGGAGCTCGCTACACCTTC.